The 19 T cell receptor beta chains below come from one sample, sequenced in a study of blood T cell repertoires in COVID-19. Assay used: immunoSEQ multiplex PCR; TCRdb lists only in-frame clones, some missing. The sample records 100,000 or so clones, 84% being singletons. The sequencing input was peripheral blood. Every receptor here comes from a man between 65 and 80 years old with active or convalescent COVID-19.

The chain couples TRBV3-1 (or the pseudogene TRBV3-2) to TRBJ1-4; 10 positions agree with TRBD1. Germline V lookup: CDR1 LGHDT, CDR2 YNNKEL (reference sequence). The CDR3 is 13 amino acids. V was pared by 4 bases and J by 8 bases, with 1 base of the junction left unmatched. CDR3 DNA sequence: TGTGCCAGCAGCCGACAGGGGGCGGAAAAACTGTTTTTT. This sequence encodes CASSRQGAEKLFF.

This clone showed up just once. In DNA form, the CDR3 reads TGCAGCGGGTACAATCCTAATGAAAAACTGTTTTTT. Its translation: CSGYNPNEKLFF. The V gene is TRBV29-1, the J gene TRBJ1-4, with D uncertain. There are 12 residues in the CDR3. Germline V gives CDR1 SQVTM, CDR2 ANQGSEA. V gave up 7 bases and J gave up 3 bases, with 9 bases separating them.

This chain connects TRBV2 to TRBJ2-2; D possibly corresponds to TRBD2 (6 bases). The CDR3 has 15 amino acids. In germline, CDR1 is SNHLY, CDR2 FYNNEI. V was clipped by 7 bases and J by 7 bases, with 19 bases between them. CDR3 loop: CASNPRSAGGGELFF. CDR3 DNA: TGTGCCAGCAATCCGAGGAGCGCCGGGGGCGGGGAGCTGTTTTTT.

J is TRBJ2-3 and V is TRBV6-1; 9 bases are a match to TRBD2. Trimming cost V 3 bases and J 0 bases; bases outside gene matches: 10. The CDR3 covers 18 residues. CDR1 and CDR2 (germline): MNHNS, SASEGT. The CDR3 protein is CASSDPASGAVSTDTQYF. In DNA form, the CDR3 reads TGTGCCAGCAGTGACCCGGCTAGCGGGGCTGTTAGCACAGATACGCAGTATTTT.

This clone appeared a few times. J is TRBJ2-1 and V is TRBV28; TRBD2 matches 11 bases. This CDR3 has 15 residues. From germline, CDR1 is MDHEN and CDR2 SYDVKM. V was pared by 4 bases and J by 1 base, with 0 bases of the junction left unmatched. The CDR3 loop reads CASSSSGGSYNEQFF. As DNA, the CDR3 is TGTGCCAGCAGTTCTAGCGGGGGGTCCTACAATGAGCAGTTCTTC.

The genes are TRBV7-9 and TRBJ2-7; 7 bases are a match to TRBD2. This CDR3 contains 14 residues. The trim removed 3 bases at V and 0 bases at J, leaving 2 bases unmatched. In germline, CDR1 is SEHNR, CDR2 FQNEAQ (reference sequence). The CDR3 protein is CASSFGGSSYEQYF. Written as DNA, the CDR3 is TGTGCCAGCAGCTTCGGGGGGAGCTCCTACGAGCAGTACTTC. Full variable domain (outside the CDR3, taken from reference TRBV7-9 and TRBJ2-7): DTGVSQNPRHKITKRGQNVTFRCDPISEHNRLYWYRQTLGQGPEFLTYFQNEAQLEKSRLLSDRFSAERPKGSFSTLEIQRTEQGDSAMYLCASSFGGSSYEQYFGPGTRLTVT.

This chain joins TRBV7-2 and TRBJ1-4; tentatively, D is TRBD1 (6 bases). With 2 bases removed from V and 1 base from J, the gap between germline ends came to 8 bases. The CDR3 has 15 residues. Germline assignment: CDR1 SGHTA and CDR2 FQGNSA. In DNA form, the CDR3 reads TGTGCCAGCAGCTTAATCAGGGGAACTAATGAAAAACTGTTTTTT. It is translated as CASSLIRGTNEKLFF.

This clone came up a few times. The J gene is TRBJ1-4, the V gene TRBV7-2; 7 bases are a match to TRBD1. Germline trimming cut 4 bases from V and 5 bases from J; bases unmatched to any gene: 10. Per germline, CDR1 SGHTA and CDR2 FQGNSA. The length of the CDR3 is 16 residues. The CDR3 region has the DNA TGTGCCAGCAGCTCGACAGGGATGACCCAAAATGAAAAACTGTTTTTT. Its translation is CASSSTGMTQNEKLFF.

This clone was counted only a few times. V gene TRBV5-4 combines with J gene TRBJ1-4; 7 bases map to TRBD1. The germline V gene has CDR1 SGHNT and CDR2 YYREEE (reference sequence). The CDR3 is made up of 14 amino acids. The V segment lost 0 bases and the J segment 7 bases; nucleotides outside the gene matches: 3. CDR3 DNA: TGTGCCAGCAGCTTGGACCAGGGGGGTGAAAAACTGTTTTTT. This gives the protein CASSLDQGGEKLFF.

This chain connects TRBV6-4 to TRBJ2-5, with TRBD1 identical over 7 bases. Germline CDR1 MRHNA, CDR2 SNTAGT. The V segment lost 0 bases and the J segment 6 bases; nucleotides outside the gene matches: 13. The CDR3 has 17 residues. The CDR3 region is CASSDSSAQQGRKTQYF. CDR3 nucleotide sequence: TGTGCCAGCAGTGACTCGAGTGCCCAACAGGGGCGGAAGACCCAGTACTTC.

In DNA form, the CDR3 reads TGTGCCAGCAGCTTAAACCGGGACAGCCTTGAAGCTTTCTTT. As protein: CASSLNRDSLEAFF. The chain uses TRBV7-2 and TRBJ1-1; 7 bases match TRBD1. CDR1 SGHTA and CDR2 FQGNSA come from the germline V gene. This CDR3 region has 14 residues. V lost 2 bases, J lost 7 bases, and 7 bases stayed unmatched.

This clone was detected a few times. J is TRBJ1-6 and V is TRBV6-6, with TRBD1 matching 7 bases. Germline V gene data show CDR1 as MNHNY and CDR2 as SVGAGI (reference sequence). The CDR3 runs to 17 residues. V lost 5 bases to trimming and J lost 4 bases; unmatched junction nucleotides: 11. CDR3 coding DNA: TGTGCCAGCAGTCTCCAGAACCCGGGACAGTATAATTCACCCCTCCACTTT. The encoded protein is CASSLQNPGQYNSPLHF.

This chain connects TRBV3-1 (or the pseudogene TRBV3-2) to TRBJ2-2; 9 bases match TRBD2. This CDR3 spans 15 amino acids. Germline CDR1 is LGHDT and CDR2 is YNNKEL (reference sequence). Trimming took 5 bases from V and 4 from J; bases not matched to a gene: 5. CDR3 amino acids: CASSEKRGVTGELFF. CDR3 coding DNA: TGTGCCAGCAGCGAGAAGCGGGGGGTCACCGGGGAGCTGTTTTTT.

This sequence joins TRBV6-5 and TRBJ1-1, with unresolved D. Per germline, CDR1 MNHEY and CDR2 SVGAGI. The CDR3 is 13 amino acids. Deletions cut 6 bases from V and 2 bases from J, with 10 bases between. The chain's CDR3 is CASSSSVNTEAFF. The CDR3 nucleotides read TGTGCCAGCAGCTCTTCCGTCAACACTGAAGCTTTCTTT.

The CDR3 sequence: CAIKRDRGAVGDEQYF. DNA of the CDR3: TGTGCCATCAAGCGGGACAGGGGGGCCGTGGGGGACGAGCAGTACTTC. This sequence joins TRBV10-3 and TRBJ2-7, with 11 bases matching TRBD1. The germline CDR1 and CDR2 sequences are ENHRY and SYGVKD. The V segment lost 7 bases and the J segment 5 bases; nucleotides outside the gene matches: 13. There are 16 residues in the CDR3.

DNA for the CDR3: TGTGCCAGCAGCGCCGGGACAGGGGATAATGAAAAACTGTTTTTT. This encodes CASSAGTGDNEKLFF. The chain couples TRBV9 to TRBJ1-4, with 10 bases lining up with TRBD1. V lost 3 bases to trimming and J lost 4 bases; unmatched junction nucleotides: 3. From germline, CDR1 is SGDLS and CDR2 YYNGEE. This CDR3 comprises 15 residues.

The CDR3 sequence is CASSLGRRAGTEAFF. The CDR3 nucleotides read TGTGCCAGCAGCCTTGGTCGCAGGGCCGGCACTGAAGCTTTCTTT. The gene calls are TRBV5-8 and TRBJ1-1; TRBD1 might be the D (5 bases). V shed 4 bases and J shed 4 bases, with 17 bases lying between them. This CDR3 comprises 15 residues. Per the germline V gene, CDR1 is SGHTS and CDR2 is YDEGEE.

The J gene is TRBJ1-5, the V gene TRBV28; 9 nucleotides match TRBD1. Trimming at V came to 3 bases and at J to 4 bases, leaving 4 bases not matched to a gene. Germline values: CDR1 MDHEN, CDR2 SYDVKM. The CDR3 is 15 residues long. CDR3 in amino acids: CASSLGDRENQPQHF. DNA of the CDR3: TGTGCCAGCAGTTTGGGGGACAGGGAGAATCAGCCCCAGCATTTT.

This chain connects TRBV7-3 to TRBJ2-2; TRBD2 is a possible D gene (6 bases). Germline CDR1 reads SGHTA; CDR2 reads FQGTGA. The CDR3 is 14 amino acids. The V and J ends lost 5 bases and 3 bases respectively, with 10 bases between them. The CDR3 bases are TGTGCCAGCAGCCCACCGGGGGACACCGGGGAGCTGTTTTTT. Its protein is CASSPPGDTGELFF.